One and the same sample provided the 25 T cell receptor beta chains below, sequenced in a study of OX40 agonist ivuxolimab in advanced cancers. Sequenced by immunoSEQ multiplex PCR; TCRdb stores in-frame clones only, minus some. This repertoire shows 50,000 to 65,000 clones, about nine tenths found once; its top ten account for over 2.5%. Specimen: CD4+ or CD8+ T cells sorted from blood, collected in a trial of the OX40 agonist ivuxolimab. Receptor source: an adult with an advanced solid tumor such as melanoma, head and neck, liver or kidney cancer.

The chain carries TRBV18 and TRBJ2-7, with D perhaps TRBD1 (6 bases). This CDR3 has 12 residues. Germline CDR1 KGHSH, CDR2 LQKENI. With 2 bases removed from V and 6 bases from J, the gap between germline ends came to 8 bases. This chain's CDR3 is CASSPSRGEQYF. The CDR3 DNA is TGTGCCAGCTCACCAAGCAGGGGCGAGCAGTACTTC. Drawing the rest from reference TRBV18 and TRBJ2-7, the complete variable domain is NAGVMQNPRHLVRRRGQEARLRCSPMKGHSHVYWYRQLPEEGLKFMVYLQKENIIDESGMPKERFSAEFPKEGPSILRIQQVVRGDSAAYFCASSPSRGEQYFGPGTRLTVT.

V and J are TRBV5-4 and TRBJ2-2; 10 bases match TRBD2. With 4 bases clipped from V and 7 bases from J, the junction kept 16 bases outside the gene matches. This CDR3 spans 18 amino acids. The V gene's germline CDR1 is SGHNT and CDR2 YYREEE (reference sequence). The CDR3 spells CASSPVLAGDFSIGELFF. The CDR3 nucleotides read TGTGCCAGCAGCCCGGTCCTAGCGGGAGATTTCTCTATCGGGGAGCTGTTTTTT.

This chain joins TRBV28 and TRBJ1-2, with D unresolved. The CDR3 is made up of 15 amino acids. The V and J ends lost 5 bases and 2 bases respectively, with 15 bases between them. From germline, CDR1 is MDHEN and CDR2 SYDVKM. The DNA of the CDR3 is TGTGCCAGCAGTGACCTCGACGTCTTAAACTATGGCTACACCTTC. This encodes CASSDLDVLNYGYTF.

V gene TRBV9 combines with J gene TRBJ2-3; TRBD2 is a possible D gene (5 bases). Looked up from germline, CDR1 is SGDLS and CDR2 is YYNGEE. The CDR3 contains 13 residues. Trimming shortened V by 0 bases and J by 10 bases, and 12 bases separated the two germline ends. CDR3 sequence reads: CASSVEVAGSQYF. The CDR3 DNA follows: TGTGCCAGCAGCGTAGAGGTCGCGGGTTCGCAGTATTTT.

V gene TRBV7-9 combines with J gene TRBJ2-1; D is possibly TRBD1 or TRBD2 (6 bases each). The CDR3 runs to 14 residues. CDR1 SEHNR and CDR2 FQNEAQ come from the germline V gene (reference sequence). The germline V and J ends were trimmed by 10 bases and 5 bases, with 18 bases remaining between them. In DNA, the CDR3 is TGTGCCACCCAAGGGGGGACGGATAACAATGAGCAGTTCTTC. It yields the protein CATQGGTDNNEQFF.

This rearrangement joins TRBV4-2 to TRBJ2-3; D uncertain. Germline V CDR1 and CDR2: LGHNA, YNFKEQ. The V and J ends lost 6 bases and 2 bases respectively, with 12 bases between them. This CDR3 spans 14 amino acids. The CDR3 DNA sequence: TGTGCCAGCAGATTGAATACGGTCACAGATACGCAGTATTTT. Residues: CASRLNTVTDTQYF.

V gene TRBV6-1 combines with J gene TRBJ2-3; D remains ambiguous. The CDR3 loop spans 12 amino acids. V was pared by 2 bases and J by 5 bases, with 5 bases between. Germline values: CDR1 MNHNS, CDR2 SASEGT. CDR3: CASSEFLDTQYF. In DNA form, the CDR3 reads TGTGCCAGCAGTGAATTCCTAGATACGCAGTATTTT.

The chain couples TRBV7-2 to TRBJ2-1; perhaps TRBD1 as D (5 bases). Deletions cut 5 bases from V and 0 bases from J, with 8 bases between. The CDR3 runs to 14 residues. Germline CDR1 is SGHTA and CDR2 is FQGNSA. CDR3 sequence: CASSLDSSYNEQFF. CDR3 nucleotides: TGTGCCAGCAGCCTCGACAGCTCCTACAATGAGCAGTTCTTC.

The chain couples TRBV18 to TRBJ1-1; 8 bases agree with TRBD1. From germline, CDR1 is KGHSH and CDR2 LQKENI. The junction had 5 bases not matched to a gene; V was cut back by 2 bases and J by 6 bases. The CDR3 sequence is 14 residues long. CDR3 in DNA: TGTGCCAGCTCACCAGTCCAGGGGGCCGCTGAAGCTTTCTTT. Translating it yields CASSPVQGAAEAFF. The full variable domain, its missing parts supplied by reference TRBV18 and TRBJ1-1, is NAGVMQNPRHLVRRRGQEARLRCSPMKGHSHVYWYRQLPEEGLKFMVYLQKENIIDESGMPKERFSAEFPKEGPSILRIQQVVRGDSAAYFCASSPVQGAAEAFFGQGTRLTVV.

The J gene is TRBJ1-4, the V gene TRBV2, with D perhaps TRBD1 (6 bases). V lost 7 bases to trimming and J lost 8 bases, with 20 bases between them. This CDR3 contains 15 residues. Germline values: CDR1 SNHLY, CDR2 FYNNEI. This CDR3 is CASTSLRGEGEKLFF. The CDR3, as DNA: TGTGCCAGCACTTCACTCAGGGGAGAAGGAGAAAAACTGTTTTTT. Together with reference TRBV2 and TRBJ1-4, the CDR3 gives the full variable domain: EPEVTQTPSHQVTQMGQEVILRCVPISNHLYFYWYRQILGQKVEFLVSFYNNEISEKSEIFDDQFSVERPDGSNFTLKIRSTKLEDSAMYFCASTSLRGEGEKLFFGSGTQLSVL.

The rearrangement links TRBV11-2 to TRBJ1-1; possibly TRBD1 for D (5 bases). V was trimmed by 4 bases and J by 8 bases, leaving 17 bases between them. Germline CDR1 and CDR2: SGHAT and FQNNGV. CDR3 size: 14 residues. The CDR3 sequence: CASSSVRDGAEAFF. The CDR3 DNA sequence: TGTGCCAGCAGCTCGGTCCGGGACGGAGCGGAAGCTTTCTTT.

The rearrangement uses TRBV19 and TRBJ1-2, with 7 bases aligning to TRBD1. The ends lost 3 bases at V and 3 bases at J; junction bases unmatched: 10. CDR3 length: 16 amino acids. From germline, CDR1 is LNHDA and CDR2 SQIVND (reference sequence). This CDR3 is CASSIQGGGQDYGYTF. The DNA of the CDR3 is TGTGCCAGTAGTATCCAGGGAGGAGGACAGGACTATGGCTACACCTTC.

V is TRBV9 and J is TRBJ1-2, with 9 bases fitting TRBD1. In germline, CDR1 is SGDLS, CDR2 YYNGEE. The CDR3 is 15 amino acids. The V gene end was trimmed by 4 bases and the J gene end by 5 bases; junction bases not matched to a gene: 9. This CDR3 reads CASSPSQGARYGYTF. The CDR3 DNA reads TGTGCCAGCAGCCCCTCACAGGGGGCGCGATATGGCTACACCTTC.

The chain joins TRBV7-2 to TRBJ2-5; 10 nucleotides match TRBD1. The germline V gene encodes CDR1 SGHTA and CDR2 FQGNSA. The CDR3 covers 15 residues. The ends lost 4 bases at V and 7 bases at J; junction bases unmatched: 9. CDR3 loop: CASSYSGTGEGTQYF. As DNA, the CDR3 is TGTGCCAGCAGCTACTCCGGGACAGGGGAGGGGACCCAGTACTTC.

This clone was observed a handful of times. The CDR3 coding sequence is TGTGCCAGCAGTTTCAGTGGCCACAGAAATCAGCCCCAGCATTTT. Its translation is CASSFSGHRNQPQHF. The chain carries TRBV28 and TRBJ1-5, with D hard to call. CDR3 length equals 15 residues. Per the germline V gene, CDR1 is MDHEN and CDR2 is SYDVKM. Trimming cost V 3 bases and J 4 bases, with 13 bases left between them.

CDR3 coding DNA: TGTGCCAGCAGCGGACGACTAGCGGGAGTCTACGAGCAGTACTTC. Its protein is CASSGRLAGVYEQYF. The chain uses TRBV7-2 and TRBJ2-5; 12 nucleotides line up with TRBD2. The J call may not be correct, given that the DNA end is closer to TRBJ2-7. The CDR3 runs 15 residues. Germline V gene lookup returns CDR1 SGHTA and CDR2 FQGNSA.

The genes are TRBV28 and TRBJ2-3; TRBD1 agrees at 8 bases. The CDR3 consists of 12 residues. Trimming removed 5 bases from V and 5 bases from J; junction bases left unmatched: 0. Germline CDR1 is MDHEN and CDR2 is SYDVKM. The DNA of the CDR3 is TGTGCCAGCAGTACAGGGGGAGATACGCAGTATTTT. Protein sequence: CASSTGGDTQYF. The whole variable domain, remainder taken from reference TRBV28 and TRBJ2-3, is DVKVTQSSRYLVKRTGEKVFLECVQDMDHENMFWYRQDPGLGLRLIYFSYDVKMKEKGDIPEGYSVSREKKERFSLILESASTNQTSMYLCASSTGGDTQYFGPGTRLTVL.

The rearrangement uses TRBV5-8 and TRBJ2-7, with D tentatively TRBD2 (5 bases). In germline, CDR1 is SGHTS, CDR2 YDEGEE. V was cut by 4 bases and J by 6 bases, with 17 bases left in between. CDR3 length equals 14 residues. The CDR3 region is CASSRRTGVAEQYF. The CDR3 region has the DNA TGTGCCAGCAGCCGGAGGACGGGTGTGGCCGAGCAGTACTTC.

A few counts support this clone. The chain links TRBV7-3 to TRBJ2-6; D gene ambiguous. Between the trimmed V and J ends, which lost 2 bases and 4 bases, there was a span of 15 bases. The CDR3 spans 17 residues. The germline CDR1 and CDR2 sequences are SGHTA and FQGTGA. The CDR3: CASSLGSIFAGANVLTF. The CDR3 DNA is TGTGCCAGCAGCTTAGGTTCAATTTTCGCCGGGGCCAACGTCCTGACTTTC.

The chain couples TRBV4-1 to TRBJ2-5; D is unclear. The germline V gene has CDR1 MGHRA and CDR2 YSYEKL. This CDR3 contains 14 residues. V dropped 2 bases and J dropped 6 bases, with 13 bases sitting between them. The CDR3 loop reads CASSQQQEGQTQYF. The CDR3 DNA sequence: TGCGCCAGCAGCCAACAGCAGGAAGGACAGACCCAGTACTTC.

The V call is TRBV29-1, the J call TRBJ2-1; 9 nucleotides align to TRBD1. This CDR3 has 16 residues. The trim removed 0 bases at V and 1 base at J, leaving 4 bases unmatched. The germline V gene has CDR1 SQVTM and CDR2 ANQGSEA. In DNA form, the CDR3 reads TGCAGCGTTGAAGATCGTGACAGGGGGTCCTACAATGAGCAGTTCTTC. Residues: CSVEDRDRGSYNEQFF.

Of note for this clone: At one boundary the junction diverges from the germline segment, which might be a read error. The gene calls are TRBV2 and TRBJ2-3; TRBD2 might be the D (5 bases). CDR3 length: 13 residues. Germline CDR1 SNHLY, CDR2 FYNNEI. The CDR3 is CASTPAPGIRRDF. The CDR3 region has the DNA TGTGCCAGCACCCCTGCACCCGGGATCAGGCGCGATTTT. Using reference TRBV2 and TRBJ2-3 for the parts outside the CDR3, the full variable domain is EPEVTQTPSHQVTQMGQEVILRCVPISNHLYFYWYRQILGQKVEFLVSFYNNEISEKSEIFDDQFSVERPDGSNFTLKIRSTKLEDSAMYFCASTPAPGIRRDFGPGTRLTVL.

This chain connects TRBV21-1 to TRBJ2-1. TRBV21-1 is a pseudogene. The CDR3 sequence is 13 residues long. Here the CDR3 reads CASSKVPDREQFF. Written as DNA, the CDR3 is TGTGCCAGCAGCAAAGTACCGGATAGGGAGCAGTTCTTC.

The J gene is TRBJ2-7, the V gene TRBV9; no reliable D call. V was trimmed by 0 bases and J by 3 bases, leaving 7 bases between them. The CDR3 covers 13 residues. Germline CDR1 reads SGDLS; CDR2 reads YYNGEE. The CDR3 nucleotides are TGTGCCAGCAGCGTAGCTGTAGGCTACGAGCAGTACTTC. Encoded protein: CASSVAVGYEQYF.

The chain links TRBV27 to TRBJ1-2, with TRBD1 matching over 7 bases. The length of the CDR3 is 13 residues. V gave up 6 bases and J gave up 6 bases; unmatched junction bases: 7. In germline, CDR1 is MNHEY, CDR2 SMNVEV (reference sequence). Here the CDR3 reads CASRQQGIDGYTF. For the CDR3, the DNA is TGTGCCAGCAGACAACAGGGGATTGATGGCTACACCTTC.